The next 4 T cell receptor beta chains were all read from a single sample in a study of blood T cell repertoires in COVID-19. Using immunoSEQ multiplex PCR, the repertoire was profiled, and TCRdb retains in-frame clones only, with some absent. The data show around 340,000 clones, with around 88% seen just once and under 3% held by the top ten. Sequenced: peripheral blood. The receptor set was obtained from a man aged 25 to 45 with active or convalescent COVID-19.

This clone was detected only once. The chain uses TRBV7-3 and TRBJ2-1; the match to TRBD1 covers 10 bases. Per the germline V gene, CDR1 is SGHTA and CDR2 is FQGTGA. V gave up 0 bases and J gave up 5 bases; unmatched junction bases: 4. The CDR3 extends over 16 amino acids. This CDR3 reads CASSLTGTGVHNEQFF. CDR3 nucleotide sequence: TGTGCCAGCAGCTTAACGGGGACAGGGGTCCACAATGAGCAGTTCTTC.

This clone was recorded once. V and J are TRBV6-2 or TRBV6-3 and TRBJ1-5; 8 bases align to TRBD1. CDR1 and CDR2 (germline): MNHEY, SVGEGT. This CDR3 contains 16 residues. V lost 4 bases to trimming and J lost 6 bases; unmatched junction nucleotides: 11. The CDR3 bases are TGTGCCAGCAGTTTCGCCACCGGACAGGGTAGTCAGCCCCAGCATTTT. It translates to CASSFATGQGSQPQHF.

This clone was seen only a few times. V usage is TRBV19 and J usage is TRBJ2-7, with 8 bases that match TRBD1. This CDR3 has 16 amino acids. Germline V gene lookup returns CDR1 LNHDA and CDR2 SQIVND (reference sequence). Trimming cost V 4 bases and J 2 bases; bases outside gene matches: 10. CDR3 nucleotides: TGTGCCAGTAGTACCATCTCCCGGACAGGGACCTACGAGCAGTACTTC. Amino acid sequence: CASSTISRTGTYEQYF.

The CDR3 loop is CASSFVDRGTEAFF. Here the CDR3 DNA reads TGTGCCAGCAGCTTCGTCGACCGCGGGACTGAAGCTTTCTTT. The V and J genes are TRBV11-2 and TRBJ1-1; D unclear. The CDR3 length is 14 residues. V was clipped by 3 bases and J by 5 bases, with 13 bases between them. The germline V gene has CDR1 SGHAT and CDR2 FQNNGV.